This T cell receptor beta chain was sequenced in a study of blood T cell repertoires in COVID-19. This CDR3 has 16 amino acids. J was trimmed by 4 bases and V by 8 bases; bases with no gene match: 11. CDR1 and CDR2 from the germline V gene are SEHNR and FQNEAQ (reference sequence). TCRdb keeps only in-frame clones here, not all; method: immunoSEQ multiplex PCR. The sample yields about 390,000 clones, approximately 87% seen once. Sequenced: PBMCs or T cells enriched from blood (not recorded which). The receptor was isolated from a woman aged 50 to 60 who had recovered from COVID-19. The V gene is TRBV7-9, the J gene TRBJ2-3; 11 nucleotides align to TRBD2. The chain's CDR3 is CASQGGLAGRADTQYF. The CDR3 bases are TGTGCCAGCCAAGGCGGACTAGCGGGTCGGGCAGATACGCAGTATTTT. Filled out from reference TRBV7-9 and TRBJ2-3, the complete variable domain reads DTGVSQNPRHKITKRGQNVTFRCDPISEHNRLYWYRQTLGQGPEFLTYFQNEAQLEKSRLLSDRFSAERPKGSFSTLEIQRTEQGDSAMYLCASQGGLAGRADTQYFGPGTRLTVL.